This T cell receptor (beta chain) is from a study of blood T cell repertoires in COVID-19. Study details: Spain, Italy and the United States supplied samples that represented acute and convalescent COVID-19. Nucleic acid was either cDNA or gDNA, and it came from T cells, B-cell-depleted T cells, or PBMCs.

The V and J ends lost 4 bases and 3 bases respectively, with 9 bases between them. This CDR3 is 14 amino acids long. Germline V CDR1 and CDR2: SGHVS, FNYEAQ. Original methodology: Researchers report that nucleated cell counts were estimated from reference gene primer amplification. Only in-frame clones appear in the TCRdb table, and some are missing; sequencing was by immunoSEQ multiplex PCR. V and J calls and clone size come straight from that table; D and trimming were deduced from the DNA. The sample has 30,000 to 40,000 clones; about 87% are singletons. This rearrangement joins TRBV7-6 to TRBJ2-2; no reliable D call. Specimen: peripheral blood. The receptor comes from a man aged 70-80 years with acute or convalescent COVID-19. The CDR3 here is CASSSRQDTGELFF. Written as DNA, the CDR3 is TGTGCCAGCAGCTCACGTCAGGACACCGGGGAGCTGTTTTTT.